This TCR beta chain was retrieved from a study of shared clonotypes between healthy human individuals. Study as a whole: CD4 naive cells filled three plates per donor, CD4 memory three, CD8 naive two and CD8 memory one.

Sorted-subset replicate PCRs used approximately 190 ng of genomic DNA. This amount corresponded to about 30,000 T cell genomes. The protocol was immunoSEQ multiplex PCR, while the TCRdb copy is restricted to in-frame clones and leaves out a portion. The sample includes some 1,900,000 clones, just under 95% of them seen just once. The V gene's germline CDR1 is WSHSY and CDR2 SAAADI. V lost 8 bases, J lost 7 bases, and 9 bases lay in between. The CDR3 has 11 amino acids. Findings and caveats of the study: Clonotype sharing among donors likely depends on sequencing depth. The study generally estimated greater richness for naive than memory subsets.

Naivety among CD8 cells was defined by CD45RO negativity and positive CCR7 selection, thereby excluding terminally differentiated effector memory CD45RA+ cells. In the case of this clone: What it binds is unknown.

The clonotype comes from a man aged 18-30 years in good health. The chain couples TRBV10-2 to TRBJ2-4, with D maybe TRBD2 (6 bases). Sequences were obtained from naive CD8+ T cells sorted from blood. The CDR3: CASLAGNIQYF. The CDR3 bases are TGCGCCAGCTTGGCGGGGAACATTCAGTACTTC.